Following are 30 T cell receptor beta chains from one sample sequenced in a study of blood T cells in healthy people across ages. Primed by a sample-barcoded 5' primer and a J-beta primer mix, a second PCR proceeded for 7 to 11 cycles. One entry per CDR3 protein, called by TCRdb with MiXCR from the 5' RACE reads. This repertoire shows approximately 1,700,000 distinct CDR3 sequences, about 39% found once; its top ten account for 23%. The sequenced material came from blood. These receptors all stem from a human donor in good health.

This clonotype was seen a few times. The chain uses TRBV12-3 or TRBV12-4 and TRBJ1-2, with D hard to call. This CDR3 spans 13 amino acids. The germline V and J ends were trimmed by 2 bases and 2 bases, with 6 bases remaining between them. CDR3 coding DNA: TGTGCCAGCAGTTTAATGGAGAACTATGGCTACACCTTC. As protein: CASSLMENYGYTF.

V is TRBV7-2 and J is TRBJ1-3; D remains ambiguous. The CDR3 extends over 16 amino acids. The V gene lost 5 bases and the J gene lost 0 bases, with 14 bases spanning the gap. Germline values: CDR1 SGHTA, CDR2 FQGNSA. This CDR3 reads CASSLRIQNSGNTIYF. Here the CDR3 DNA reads TGTGCCAGCAGCCTTAGGATACAGAACTCTGGAAACACCATATATTTT.

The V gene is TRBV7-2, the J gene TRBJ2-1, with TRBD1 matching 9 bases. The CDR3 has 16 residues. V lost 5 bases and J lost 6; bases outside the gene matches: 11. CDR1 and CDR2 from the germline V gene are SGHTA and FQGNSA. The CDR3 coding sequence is TGTGCCAGCAGCGCTACCGGGACAGGGACTTTCAATGAGCAGTTCTTC. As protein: CASSATGTGTFNEQFF.

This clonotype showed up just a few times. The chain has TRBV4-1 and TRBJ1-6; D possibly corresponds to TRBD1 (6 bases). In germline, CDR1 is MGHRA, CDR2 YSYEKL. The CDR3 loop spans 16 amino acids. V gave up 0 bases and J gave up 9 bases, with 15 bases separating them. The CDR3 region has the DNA TGCGCCAGCAGCCAAGATGGGGGCATGGGGAGTTCACCCCTCCACTTT. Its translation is CASSQDGGMGSSPLHF.

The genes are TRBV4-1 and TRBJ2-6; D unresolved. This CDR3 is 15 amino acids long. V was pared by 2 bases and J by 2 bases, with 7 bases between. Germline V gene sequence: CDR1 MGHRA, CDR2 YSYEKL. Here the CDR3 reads CASSQRATGANVLTF. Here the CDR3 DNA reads TGCGCCAGCAGCCAAAGGGCAACTGGGGCCAACGTCCTGACTTTC.

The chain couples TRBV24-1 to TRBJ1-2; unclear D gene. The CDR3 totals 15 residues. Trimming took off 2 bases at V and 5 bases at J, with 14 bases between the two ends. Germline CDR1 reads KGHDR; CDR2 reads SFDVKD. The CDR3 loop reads CATSDSRLGIYGYTF. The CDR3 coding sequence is TGTGCCACCAGTGATTCTCGGCTGGGAATTTATGGCTACACCTTC.

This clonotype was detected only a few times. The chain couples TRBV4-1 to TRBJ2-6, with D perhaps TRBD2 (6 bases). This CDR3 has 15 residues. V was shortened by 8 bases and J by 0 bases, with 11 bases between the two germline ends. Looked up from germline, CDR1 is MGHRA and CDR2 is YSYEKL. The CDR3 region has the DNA TGCGCCAGCGGACCGGGAGACTCTGGGGCCAACGTCCTGACTTTC. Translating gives CASGPGDSGANVLTF.

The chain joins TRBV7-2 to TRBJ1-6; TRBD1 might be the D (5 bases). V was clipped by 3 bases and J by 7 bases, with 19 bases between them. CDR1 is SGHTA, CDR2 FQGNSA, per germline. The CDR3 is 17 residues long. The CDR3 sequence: CASSFKRGDGVNSPLHF. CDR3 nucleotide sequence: TGTGCCAGCAGCTTTAAGCGGGGGGATGGAGTGAATTCACCCCTCCACTTT.

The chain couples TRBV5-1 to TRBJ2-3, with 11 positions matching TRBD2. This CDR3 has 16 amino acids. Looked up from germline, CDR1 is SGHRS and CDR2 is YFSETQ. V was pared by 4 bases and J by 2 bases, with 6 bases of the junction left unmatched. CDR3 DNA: TGCGCCAGCAGCGCTAGCGGGGGGCGGAACACAGATACGCAGTATTTT. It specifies CASSASGGRNTDTQYF. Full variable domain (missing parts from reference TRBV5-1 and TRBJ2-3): KAGVTQTPRYLIKTRGQQVTLSCSPISGHRSVSWYQQTPGQGLQFLFEYFSETQRNKGNFPGRFSGRQFSNSRSEMNVSTLELGDSALYLCASSASGGRNTDTQYFGPGTRLTVL.

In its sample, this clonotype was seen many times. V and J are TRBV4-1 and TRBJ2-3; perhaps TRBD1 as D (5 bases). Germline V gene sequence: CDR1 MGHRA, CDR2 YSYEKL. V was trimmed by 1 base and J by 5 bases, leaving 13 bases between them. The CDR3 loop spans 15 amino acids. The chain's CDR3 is CASSQARVYGDTQYF. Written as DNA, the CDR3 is TGCGCCAGCAGCCAAGCCAGGGTCTATGGAGATACGCAGTATTTT.

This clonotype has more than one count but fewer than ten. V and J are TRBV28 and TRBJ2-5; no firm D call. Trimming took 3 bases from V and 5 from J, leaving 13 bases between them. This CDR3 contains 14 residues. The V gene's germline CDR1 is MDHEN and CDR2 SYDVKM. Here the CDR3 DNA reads TGTGCCAGCAGTTTTGGGAACAGTCGCGAGACCCAGTACTTC. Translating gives CASSFGNSRETQYF.

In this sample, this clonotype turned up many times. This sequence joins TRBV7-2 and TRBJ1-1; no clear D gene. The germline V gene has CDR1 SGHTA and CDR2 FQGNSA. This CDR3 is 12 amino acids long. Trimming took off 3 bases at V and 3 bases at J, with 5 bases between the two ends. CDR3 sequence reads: CASSFSYTEAFF. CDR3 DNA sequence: TGTGCCAGCAGCTTTAGCTACACTGAAGCTTTCTTT.

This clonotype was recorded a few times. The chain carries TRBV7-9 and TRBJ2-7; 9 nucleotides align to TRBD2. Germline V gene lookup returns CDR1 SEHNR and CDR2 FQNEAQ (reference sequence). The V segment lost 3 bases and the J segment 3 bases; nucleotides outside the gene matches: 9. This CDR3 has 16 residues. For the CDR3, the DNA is TGTGCCAGCAGCTTCCCAGACGGGACTAGCAACTACGAGCAGTACTTC. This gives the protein CASSFPDGTSNYEQYF.

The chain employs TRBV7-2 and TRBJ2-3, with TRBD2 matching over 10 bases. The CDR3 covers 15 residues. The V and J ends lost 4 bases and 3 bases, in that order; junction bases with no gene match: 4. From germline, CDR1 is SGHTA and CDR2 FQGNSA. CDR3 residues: CASSSVAGGTDTQYF. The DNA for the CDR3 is TGTGCCAGCAGCTCCGTAGCGGGGGGTACAGATACGCAGTATTTT.

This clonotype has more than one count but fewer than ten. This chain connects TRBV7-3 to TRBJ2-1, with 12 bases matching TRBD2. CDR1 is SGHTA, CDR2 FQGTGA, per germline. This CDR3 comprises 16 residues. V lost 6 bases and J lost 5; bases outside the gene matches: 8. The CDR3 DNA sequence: TGTGCCAGCAGATTTGGACTAGCGGGGTTAAACAATGAGCAGTTCTTC. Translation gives CASRFGLAGLNNEQFF.

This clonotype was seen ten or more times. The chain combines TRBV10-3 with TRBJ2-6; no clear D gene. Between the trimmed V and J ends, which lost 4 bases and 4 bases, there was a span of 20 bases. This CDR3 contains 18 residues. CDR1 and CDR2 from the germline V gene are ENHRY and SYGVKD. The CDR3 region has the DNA TGTGCCATCAGTGCCCTACGGACGAACCAAGGGGGGGCCAACGTCCTGACTTTC. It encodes CAISALRTNQGGANVLTF.

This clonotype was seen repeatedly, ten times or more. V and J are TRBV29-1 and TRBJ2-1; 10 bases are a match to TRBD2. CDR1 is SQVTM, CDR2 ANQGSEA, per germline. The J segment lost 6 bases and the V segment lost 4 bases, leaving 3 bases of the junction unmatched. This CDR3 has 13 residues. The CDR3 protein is CSVGASGGNEQFF. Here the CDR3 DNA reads TGCAGCGTTGGGGCTAGCGGGGGCAATGAGCAGTTCTTC.

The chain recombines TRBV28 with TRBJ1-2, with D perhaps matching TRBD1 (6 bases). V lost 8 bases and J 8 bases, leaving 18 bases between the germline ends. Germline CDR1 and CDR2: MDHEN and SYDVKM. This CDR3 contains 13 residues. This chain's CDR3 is CASRQGPRWGYTF. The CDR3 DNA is TGTGCCAGCCGTCAGGGGCCACGATGGGGCTACACCTTC.

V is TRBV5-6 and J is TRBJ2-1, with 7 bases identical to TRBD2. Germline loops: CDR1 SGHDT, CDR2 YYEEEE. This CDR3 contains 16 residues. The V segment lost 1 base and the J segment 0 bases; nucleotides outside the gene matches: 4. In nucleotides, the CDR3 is TGTGCCAGCAGCTTGCCGACTAGCCCCTCCTACAATGAGCAGTTCTTC. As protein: CASSLPTSPSYNEQFF.

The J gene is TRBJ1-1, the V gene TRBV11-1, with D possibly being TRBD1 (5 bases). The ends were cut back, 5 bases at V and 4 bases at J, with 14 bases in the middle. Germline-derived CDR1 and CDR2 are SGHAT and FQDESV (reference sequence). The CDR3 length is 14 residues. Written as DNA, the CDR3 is TGTGCCAGCAGCCCGGAGTCGGGGGGCACTGAAGCTTTCTTT. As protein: CASSPESGGTEAFF.

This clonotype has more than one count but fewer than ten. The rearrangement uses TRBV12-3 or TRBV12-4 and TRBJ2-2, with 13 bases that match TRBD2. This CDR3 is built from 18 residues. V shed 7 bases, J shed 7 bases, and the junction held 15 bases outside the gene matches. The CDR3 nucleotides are TGTGCCAGCACCCCTGCGACTAGCGGGGGGCATAGTATCGGGGAGCTGTTTTTT. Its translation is CASTPATSGGHSIGELFF.

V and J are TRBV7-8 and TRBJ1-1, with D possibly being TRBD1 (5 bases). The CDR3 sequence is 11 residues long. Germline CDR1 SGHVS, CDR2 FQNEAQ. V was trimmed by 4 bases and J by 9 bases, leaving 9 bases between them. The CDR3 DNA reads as TGTGCCAGCAGCTCCCCAGGGAAAGCTTTCTTT. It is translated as CASSSPGKAFF.

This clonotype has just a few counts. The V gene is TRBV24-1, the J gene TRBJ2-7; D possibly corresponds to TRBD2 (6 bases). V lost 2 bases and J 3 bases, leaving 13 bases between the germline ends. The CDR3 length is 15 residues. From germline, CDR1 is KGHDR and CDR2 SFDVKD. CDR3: CATSDSRDPGYEQYF. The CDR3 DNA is TGTGCCACCAGTGATTCGCGGGATCCGGGCTACGAGCAGTACTTC.

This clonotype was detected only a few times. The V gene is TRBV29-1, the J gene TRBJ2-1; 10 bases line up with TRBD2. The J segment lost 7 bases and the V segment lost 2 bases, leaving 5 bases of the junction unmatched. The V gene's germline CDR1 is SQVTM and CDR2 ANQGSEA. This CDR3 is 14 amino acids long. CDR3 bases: TGCAGCGTTGAATCAGCGGGGGGGCGGAATGAGCAGTTCTTC. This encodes CSVESAGGRNEQFF.

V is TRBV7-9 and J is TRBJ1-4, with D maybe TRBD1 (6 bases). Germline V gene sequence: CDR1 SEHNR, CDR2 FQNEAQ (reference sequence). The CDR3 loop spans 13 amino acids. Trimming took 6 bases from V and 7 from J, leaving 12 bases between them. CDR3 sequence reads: CASRRDISEKLFF. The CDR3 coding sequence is TGTGCCAGCAGAAGGGACATTAGTGAAAAACTGTTTTTT.

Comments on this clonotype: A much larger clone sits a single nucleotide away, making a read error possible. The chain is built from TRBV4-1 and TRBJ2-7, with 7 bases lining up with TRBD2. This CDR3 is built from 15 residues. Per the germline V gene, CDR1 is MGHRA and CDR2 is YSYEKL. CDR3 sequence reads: CAGSQGRGSSYEQYF. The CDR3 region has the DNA TGCGCCGGCAGCCAAGGGCGGGGGAGTTCCTACGAGCAGTACTTC.

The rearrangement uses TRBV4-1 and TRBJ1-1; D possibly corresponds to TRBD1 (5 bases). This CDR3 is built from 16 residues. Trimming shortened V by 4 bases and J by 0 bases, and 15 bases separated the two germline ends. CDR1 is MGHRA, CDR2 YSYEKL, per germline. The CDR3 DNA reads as TGCGCCAGCAGCCCGAGATCCCAGACAGTGAACACTGAAGCTTTCTTT. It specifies CASSPRSQTVNTEAFF.

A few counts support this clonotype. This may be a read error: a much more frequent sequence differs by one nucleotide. The CDR3 DNA sequence: TGCAGTGCTAGGATAGACCAAGAGACCCAGTACTTC. Translation gives CSARIDQETQYF. This chain joins TRBV20-1 and TRBJ2-5, with D uncertain. The CDR3 totals 12 residues. Germline CDR1 reads DFQATT; CDR2 reads SNEGSKA (reference sequence). The V end was cut by 3 bases, the J end by 0 bases, with 5 bases between.

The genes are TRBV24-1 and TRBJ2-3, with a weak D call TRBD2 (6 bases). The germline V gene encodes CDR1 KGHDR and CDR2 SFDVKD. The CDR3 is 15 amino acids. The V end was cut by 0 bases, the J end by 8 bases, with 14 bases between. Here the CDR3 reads CATSDLPAISGTQYF. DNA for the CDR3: TGTGCCACCAGTGATTTGCCGGCCATTAGCGGTACGCAGTATTTT.

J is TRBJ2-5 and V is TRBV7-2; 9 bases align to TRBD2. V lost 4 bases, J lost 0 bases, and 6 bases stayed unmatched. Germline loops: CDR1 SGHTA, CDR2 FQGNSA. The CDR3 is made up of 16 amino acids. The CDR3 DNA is TGTGCCAGCAGCTGCTCTAGCGGGGTGTACCAAGAGACCCAGTACTTC. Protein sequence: CASSCSSGVYQETQYF.